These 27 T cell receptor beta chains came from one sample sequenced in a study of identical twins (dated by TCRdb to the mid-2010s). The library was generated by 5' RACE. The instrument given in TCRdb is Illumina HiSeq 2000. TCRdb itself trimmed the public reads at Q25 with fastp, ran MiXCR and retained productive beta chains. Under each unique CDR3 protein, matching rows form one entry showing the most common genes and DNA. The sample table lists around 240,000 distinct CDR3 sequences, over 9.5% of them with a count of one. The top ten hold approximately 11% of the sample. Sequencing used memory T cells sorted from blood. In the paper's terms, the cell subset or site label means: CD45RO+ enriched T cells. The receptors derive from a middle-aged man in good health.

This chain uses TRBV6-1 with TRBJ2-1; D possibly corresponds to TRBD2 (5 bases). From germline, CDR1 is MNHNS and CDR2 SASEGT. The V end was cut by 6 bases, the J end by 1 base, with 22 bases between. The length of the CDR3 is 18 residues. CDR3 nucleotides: TGTGCCAGCAGGCGTAGCGCCCCCGGGATTTCATCCTACAATGAGCAGTTCTTC. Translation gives CASRRSAPGISSYNEQFF.

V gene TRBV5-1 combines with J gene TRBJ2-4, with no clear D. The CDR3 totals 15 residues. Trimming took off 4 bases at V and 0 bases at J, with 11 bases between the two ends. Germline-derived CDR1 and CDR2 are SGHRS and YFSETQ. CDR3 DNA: TGCGCCAGCAGCCCGGCCGCATTAGCCAAAAACATTCAGTACTTC. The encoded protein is CASSPAALAKNIQYF.

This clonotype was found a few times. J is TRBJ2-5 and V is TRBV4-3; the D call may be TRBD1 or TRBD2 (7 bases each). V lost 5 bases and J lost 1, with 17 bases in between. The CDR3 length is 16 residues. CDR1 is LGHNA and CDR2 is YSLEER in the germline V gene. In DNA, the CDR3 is TGCGCCAGCAGCGTCGGACTAGGGGGCACCCAAGAGACCCAGTACTTC. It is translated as CASSVGLGGTQETQYF.

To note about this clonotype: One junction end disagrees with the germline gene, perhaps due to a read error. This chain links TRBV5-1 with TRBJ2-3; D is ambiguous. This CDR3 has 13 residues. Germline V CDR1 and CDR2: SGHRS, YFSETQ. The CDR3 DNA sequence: TGTGCCAGCAGCCACCCGACCGTGGATACGCAGTATTTT. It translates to CASSHPTVDTQYF.

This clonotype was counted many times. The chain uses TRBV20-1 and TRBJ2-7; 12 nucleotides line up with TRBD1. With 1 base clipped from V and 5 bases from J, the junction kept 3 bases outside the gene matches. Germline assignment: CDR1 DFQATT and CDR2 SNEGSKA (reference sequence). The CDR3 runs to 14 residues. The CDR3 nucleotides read TGCAGTGCTAGAGGGGGGACAGGGGGCGACGAGCAGTACTTC. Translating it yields CSARGGTGGDEQYF.

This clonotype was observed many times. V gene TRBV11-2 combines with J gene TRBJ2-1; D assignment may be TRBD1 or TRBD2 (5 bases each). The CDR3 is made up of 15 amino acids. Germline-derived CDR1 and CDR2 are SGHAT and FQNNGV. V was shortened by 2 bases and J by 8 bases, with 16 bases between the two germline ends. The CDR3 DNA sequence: TGTGCCAGCAGCTTAATGGGGGTATCAGGTGATGAGCAGTTCTTC. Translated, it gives CASSLMGVSGDEQFF.

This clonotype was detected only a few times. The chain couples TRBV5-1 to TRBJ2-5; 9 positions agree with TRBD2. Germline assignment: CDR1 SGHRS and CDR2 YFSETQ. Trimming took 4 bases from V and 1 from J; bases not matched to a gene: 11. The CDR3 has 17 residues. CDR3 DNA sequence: TGCGCCAGCAGCCTCTTCACCGGGACTAGCCTCCAAGAGACCCAGTACTTC. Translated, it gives CASSLFTGTSLQETQYF.

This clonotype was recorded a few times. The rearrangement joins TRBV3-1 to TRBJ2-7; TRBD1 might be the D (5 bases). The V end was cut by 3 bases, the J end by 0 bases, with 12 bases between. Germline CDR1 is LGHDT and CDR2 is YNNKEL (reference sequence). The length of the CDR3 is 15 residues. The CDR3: CASSHRRGNSYEQYF. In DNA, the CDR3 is TGTGCCAGCAGCCACCGTAGGGGCAACTCCTACGAGCAGTACTTC.

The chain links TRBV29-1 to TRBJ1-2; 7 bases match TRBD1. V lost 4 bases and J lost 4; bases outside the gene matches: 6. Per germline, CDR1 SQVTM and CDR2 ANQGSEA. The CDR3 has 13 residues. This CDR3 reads CSVGRQGPYGYTF. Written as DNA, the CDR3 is TGCAGCGTTGGTCGACAGGGACCCTATGGCTACACCTTC.

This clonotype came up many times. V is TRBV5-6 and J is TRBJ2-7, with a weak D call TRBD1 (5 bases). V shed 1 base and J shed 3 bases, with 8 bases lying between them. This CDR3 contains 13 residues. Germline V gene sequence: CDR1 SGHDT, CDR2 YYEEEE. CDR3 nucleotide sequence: TGTGCCAGCAGCTTGCAGGGTATCTACGAGCAGTACTTC. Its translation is CASSLQGIYEQYF. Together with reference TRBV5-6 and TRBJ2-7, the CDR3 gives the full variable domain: DAGVTQSPTHLIKTRGQQVTLRCSPKSGHDTVSWYQQALGQGPQFIFQYYEEEERQRGNFPDRFSGHQFPNYSSELNVNALLLGDSALYLCASSLQGIYEQYFGPGTRLTVT.

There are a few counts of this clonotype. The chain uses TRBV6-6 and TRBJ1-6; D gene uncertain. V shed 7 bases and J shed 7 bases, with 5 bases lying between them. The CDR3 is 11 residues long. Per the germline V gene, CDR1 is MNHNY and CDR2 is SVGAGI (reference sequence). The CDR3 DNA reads TGTGCCAGCACTGACAATTCACCCCTCCACTTT. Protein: CASTDNSPLHF.

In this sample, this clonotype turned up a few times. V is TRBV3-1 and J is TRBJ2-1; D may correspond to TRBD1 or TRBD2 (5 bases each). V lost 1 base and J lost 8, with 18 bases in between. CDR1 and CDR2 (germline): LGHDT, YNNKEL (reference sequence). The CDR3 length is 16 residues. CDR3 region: CASSQGQPSGMDEQFF. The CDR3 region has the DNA TGTGCCAGCAGCCAAGGACAGCCCTCCGGGATGGATGAGCAGTTCTTC.

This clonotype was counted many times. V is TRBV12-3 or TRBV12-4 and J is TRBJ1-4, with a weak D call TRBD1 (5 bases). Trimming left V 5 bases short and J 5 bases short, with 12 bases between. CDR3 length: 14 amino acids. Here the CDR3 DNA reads TGTGCCAGCAGTCTAGGACACCAAAATGAAAAACTGTTTTTT. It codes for CASSLGHQNEKLFF.

CDR3 DNA sequence: TGCGCCAGCAGCTTGGGTCTCGGGGGGGCCTACAATGAGCAGTTCTTC. Translated, it gives CASSLGLGGAYNEQFF. The genes are TRBV5-1 and TRBJ2-1; 8 bases match TRBD2. The V gene end was trimmed by 0 bases and the J gene end by 2 bases; junction bases not matched to a gene: 4. The CDR3 totals 16 residues. Germline CDR1 SGHRS, CDR2 YFSETQ.

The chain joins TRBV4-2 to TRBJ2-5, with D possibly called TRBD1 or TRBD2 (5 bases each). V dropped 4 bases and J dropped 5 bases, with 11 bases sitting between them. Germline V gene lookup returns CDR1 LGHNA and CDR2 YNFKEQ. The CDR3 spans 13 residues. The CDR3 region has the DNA TGTGCCAGCAGCCTGGGGACGGGGGAGACCCAGTACTTC. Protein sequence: CASSLGTGETQYF.

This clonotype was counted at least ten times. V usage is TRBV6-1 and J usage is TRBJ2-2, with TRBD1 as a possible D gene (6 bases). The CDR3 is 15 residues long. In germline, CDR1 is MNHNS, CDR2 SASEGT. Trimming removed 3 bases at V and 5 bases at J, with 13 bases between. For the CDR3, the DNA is TGTGCCAGCAGTGATCCGTGGGGGCGGACCGGGGAGCTGTTTTTT. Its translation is CASSDPWGRTGELFF.

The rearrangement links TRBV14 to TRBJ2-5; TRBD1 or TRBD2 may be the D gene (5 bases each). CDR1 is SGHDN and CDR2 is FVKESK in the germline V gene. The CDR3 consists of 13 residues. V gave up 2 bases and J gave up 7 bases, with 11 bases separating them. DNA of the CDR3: TGTGCCAGCAGCCAACCCGGGACCCTGACCCAGTACTTC. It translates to CASSQPGTLTQYF.

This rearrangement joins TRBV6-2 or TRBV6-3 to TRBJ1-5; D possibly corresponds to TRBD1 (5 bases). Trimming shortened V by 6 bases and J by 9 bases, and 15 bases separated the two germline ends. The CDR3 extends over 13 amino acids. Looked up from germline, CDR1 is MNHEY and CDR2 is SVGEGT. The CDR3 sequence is CASRRGGGGPQHF. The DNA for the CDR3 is TGTGCCAGCAGGCGGGGGGGTGGAGGGCCCCAGCATTTT.

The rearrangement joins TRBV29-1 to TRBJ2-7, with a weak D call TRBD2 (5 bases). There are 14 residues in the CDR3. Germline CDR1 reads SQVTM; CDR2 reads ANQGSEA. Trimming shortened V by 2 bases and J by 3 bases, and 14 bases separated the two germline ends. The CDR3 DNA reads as TGCAGCGTTGAATTGGCGGGCCGACACTACGAGCAGTACTTC. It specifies CSVELAGRHYEQYF.

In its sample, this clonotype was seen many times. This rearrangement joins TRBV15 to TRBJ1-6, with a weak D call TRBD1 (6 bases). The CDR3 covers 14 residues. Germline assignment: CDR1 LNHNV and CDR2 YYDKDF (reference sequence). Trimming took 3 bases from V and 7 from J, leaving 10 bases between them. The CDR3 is CATSRDSGNSPLHF. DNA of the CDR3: TGTGCCACCAGCAGGGACAGCGGGAATTCACCCCTCCACTTT.

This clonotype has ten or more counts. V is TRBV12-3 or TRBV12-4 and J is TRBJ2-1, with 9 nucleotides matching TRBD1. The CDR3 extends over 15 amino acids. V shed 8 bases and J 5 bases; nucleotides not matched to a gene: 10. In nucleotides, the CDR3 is TGTGCCAGCTGGAAGGTGGGACAGGGTAACAATGAGCAGTTCTTC. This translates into CASWKVGQGNNEQFF.

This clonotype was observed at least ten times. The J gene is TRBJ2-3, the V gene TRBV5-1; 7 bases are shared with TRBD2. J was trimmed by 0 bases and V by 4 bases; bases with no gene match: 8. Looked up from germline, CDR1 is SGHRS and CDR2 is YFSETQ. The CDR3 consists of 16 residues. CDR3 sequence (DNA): TGCGCCAGCAGCACCGGACCCGGGGGGAGCACAGATACGCAGTATTTT. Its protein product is CASSTGPGGSTDTQYF.

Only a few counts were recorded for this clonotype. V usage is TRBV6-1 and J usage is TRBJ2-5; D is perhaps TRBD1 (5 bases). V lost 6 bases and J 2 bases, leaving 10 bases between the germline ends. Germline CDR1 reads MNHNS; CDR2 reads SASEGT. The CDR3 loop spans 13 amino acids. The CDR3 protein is CASSGHLQETQYF. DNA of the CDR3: TGTGCCAGCAGCGGACACTTACAAGAGACCCAGTACTTC.

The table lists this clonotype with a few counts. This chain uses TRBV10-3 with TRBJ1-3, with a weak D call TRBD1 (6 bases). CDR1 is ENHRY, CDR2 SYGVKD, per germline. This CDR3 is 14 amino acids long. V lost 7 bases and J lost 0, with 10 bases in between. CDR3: CAIKLQGSGNTIYF. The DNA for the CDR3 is TGTGCCATCAAGTTACAGGGCTCTGGAAACACCATATATTTT.

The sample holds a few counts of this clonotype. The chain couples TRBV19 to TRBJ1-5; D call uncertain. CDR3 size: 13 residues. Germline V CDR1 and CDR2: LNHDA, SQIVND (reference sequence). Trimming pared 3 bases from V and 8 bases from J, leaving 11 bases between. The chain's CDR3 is CASSINPAEPQHF. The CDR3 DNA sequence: TGTGCCAGTAGTATCAACCCCGCGGAGCCCCAGCATTTT.

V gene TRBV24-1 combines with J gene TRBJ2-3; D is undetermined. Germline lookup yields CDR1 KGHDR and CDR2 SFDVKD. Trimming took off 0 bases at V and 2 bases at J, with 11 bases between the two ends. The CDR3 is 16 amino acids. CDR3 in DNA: TGTGCCACCAGTGATTTGGGCTCGTTAAACACAGATACGCAGTATTTT. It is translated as CATSDLGSLNTDTQYF.

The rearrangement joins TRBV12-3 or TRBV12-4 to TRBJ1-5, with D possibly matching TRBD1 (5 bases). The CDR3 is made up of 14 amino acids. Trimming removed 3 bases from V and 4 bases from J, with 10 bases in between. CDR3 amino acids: CASSLGRRNQPQHF. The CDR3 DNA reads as TGTGCCAGCAGTTTGGGGCGAAGGAATCAGCCCCAGCATTTT.